This T cell receptor beta chain stems from a study of blood T cell repertoires in COVID-19. On the study more broadly: Researchers got acute and convalescent COVID-19 samples from the United States, Italy and Spain.

This clone was observed once. Study processing details: Amplifying reference gene primers gave estimates of nucleated cell counts. The method was immunoSEQ multiplex PCR; TCRdb's version includes in-frame clones alone and lacks a portion of them. That table furnishes V, J and clone size, whereas the DNA furnished D and trimming. The table shows more than 300,000 clones, with over 75% occurring only once. Trimming stripped 6 bases from V and 4 bases from J, with 7 bases between. This CDR3 is 13 amino acids long. Germline CDR1 MDHEN, CDR2 SYDVKM. Participants came from about 24 US areas, aged roughly 18 to 95 years.

The sample comprised PBMCs or T cells enriched from blood (not recorded which). The sequence derives from a man aged 40-49 years in a cohort exposed to, infected with or recovered from COVID-19 (not recorded which). The chain joins TRBV28 to TRBJ1-6, with unresolved D. CDR3 bases: TGTGCCAGCAGAACCGGGTATAATTCACCCCTCCACTTT. Protein: CASRTGYNSPLHF.